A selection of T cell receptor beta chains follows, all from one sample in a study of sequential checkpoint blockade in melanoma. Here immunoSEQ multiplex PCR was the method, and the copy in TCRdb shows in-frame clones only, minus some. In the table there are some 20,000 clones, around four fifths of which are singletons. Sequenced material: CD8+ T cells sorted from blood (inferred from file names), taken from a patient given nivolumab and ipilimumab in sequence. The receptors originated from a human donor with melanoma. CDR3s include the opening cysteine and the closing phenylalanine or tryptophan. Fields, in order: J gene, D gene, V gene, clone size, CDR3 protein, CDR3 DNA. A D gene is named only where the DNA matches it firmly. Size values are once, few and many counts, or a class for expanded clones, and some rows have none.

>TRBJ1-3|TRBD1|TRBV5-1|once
CASWTGIDENTIYF
TGCGCCAGCTGGACAGGGATTGATGAAAACACCATATATTTT
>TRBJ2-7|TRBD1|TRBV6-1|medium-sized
CASSEGTGGFEQYF
TGTGCCAGCAGTGAAGGGACAGGGGGATTCGAGCAGTACTTC
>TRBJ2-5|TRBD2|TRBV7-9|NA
CASSVGTSGEETQYF
TGTGCCAGCAGCGTCGGGACTAGCGGGGAAGAGACCCAGTACTTC
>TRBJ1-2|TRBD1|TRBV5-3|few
CASSLWDRENGYTF
TGTGCCAGCAGCTTATGGGACAGGGAAAATGGCTACACCTTC
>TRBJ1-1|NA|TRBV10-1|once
CASSEMRSEAFF
TGCGCCAGCAGTGAGATGCGGTCTGAAGCTTTCTTT
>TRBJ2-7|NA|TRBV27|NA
CASSTAGARREQYF
TGTGCCAGTTCTACGGCGGGGGCGCGGCGCGAGCAGTACTTC
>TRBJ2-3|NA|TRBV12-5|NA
CASGFFVSGGEGADTQYF
TGTGCTAGTGGTTTCTTTGTTTCTGGGGGAGAGGGGGCAGATACGCAGTATTTT
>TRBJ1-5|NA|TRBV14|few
CASSQDGGQPQHF
TGTGCCAGCAGCCAAGACGGGGGGCAGCCCCAGCATTTT
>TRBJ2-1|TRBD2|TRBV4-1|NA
CASSQDQWGGRVNEQFF
TGCGCCAGCAGCCAAGATCAGTGGGGGGGTCGAGTTAATGAGCAGTTCTTC
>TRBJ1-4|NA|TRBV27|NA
CASSLGEQEHEKLFF
TGTGCCAGCAGTTTAGGTGAACAGGAACATGAAAAACTGTTTTTT
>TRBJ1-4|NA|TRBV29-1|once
CSVEGGTRGIRGNEKLFF
TGCAGCGTTGAGGGTGGGACAAGGGGCATTAGGGGAAATGAAAAACTGTTTTTT
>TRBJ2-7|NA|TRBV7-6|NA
CASSSPTGPSEQYF
TGTGCCAGCAGCTCCCCCACAGGCCCAAGCGAGCAGTACTTC
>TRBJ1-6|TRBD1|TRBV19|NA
CASSGTGMVSPLHF
TGTGCCAGTAGCGGGACAGGAATGGTTTCACCCCTCCACTTT
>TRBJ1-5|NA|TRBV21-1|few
CARPLAAVPYSNQPQHF
TGTGCCAGACCCTTAGCGGCAGTCCCTTATAGCAATCAGCCCCAGCATTTT
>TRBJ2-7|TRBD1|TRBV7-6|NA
CASSSGTGFTYEQYF
TGTGCCAGCAGCTCCGGGACAGGGTTTACCTACGAGCAGTACTTC
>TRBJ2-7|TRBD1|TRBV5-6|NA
CASSLGIGGTGYEQYF
TGTGCCAGCAGCTTAGGGATAGGGGGGACAGGATACGAGCAGTACTTC
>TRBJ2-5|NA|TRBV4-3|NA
CASSRSYGVPQETQYF
TGCGCCAGCAGCCGTTCATACGGGGTGCCACAAGAGACCCAGTACTTC
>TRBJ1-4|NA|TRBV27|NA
CASSTFRQGWANEKLFF
TGTGCCAGCAGTACATTCAGGCAGGGTTGGGCTAATGAAAAACTGTTTTTT
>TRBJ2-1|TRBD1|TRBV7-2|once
CASSLGTGTGVYNEQFF
TGTGCCAGCAGCTTAGGAACCGGGACAGGGGTATACAATGAGCAGTTCTTC
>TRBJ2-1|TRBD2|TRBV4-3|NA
CASSQDERGGLNEQFF
TGCGCCAGCAGCCAAGATGAGCGGGGGGGCCTCAATGAGCAGTTCTTC
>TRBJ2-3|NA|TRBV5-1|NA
CASSSSRGWADTQYF
TGCGCCAGCAGCTCCTCAAGGGGGTGGGCAGATACGCAGTATTTT
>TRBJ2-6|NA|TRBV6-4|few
CASSDHGQSGANVLTF
TGTGCCAGCAGTGACCATGGACAGTCTGGGGCCAACGTCCTGACTTTC
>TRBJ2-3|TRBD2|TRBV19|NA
CASSIGGGADTQYF
TGTGCCAGTAGTATCGGCGGGGGGGCGGATACGCAGTATTTT
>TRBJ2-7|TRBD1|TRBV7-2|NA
CASSLATDREKGYEQYF
TGTGCCAGCAGCTTAGCAACTGACAGGGAGAAGGGCTACGAGCAGTACTTC
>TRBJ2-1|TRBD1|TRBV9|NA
CASSVRGQLLYNEQFF
TGTGCCAGCAGCGTAAGGGGACAGTTACTATACAATGAGCAGTTCTTC
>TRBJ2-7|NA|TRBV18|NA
CASSPEGYEQYF
TGTGCCAGCTCACCGGAGGGCTACGAGCAGTACTTC
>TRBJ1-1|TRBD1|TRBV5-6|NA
CASGGQGLWTEAFF
TGTGCCAGCGGGGGACAGGGATTATGGACTGAAGCTTTCTTT
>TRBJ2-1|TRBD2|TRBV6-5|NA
CASSYFRTSGGFEQFF
TGTGCCAGCAGTTACTTCAGGACTAGCGGGGGGTTTGAGCAGTTCTTC
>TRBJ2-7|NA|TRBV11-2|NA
CASSRSGSYEQYF
TGTGCCAGCAGCCGTTCAGGCTCCTACGAGCAGTACTTC
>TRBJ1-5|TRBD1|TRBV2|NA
CASSWTGTDSNQPQHF
TGTGCCAGCTCATGGACAGGGACGGATAGCAATCAGCCCCAGCATTTT
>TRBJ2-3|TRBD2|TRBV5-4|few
CASSFPTSGALDTQYF
TGTGCCAGCAGCTTTCCGACTAGCGGGGCGTTGGATACGCAGTATTTT
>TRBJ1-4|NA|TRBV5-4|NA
CASSSKTTGLATNEKLFF
TGTGCCAGCAGCTCAAAAACCACAGGGTTAGCAACTAATGAAAAACTGTTTTTT
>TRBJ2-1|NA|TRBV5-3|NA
CARGLIRGEQFF
TGTGCCAGAGGCTTAATTAGGGGCGAGCAGTTCTTC